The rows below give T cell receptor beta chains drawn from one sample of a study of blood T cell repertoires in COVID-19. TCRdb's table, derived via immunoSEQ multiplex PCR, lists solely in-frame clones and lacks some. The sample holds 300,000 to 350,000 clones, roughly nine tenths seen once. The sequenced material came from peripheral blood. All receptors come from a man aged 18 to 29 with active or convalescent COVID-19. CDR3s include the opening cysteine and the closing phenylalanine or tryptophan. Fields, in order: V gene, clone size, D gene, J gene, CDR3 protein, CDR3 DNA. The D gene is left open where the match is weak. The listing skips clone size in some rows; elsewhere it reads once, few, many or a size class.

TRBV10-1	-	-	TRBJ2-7	CASRTTDSSYEQYF	TGCGCCAGCAGGACAACGGACAGCTCCTACGAGCAGTACTTC
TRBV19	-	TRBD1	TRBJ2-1	CASSIGTGRRYNEQFF	TGTGCCAGTAGTATCGGGACAGGTAGGAGGTACAATGAGCAGTTCTTC
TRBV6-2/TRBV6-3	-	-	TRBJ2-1	CASSYKGDSYNEQFF	TGTGCCAGCAGTTATAAGGGGGACTCCTACAATGAGCAGTTCTTC
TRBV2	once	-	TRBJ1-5	CASMVGAVSNQPQHF	TGTGCCAGCATGGTAGGGGCGGTTAGCAATCAGCCCCAGCATTTT
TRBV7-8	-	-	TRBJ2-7	CASRERSGEQYF	TGTGCCAGCAGAGAACGCTCCGGGGAGCAGTACTTC
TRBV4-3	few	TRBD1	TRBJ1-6	CASSQEGTVNSPLHF	TGCGCCAGCAGCCAAGAAGGGACAGTTAATTCACCCCTCCACTTT
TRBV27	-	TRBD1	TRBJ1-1	CASRSPGQGAVEAFF	TGTGCCAGCAGGTCGCCGGGACAGGGGGCTGTTGAAGCTTTCTTT
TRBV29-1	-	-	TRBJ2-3	CSVGQGTDTQYF	TGCAGCGTAGGACAAGGCACAGATACGCAGTATTTT
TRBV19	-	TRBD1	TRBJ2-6	CASSMAGQGRSGANVLTF	TGTGCCAGTAGTATGGCGGGACAGGGACGCTCTGGGGCCAACGTCCTGACTTTC
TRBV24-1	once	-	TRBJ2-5	CATSDPQETQYF	TGTGCCACCAGTGATCCGCAGGAGACCCAGTACTTC
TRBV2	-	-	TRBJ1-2	CASSLVQGNYGYTF	TGTGCCAGCAGTTTGGTACAGGGAAACTATGGCTACACCTTC
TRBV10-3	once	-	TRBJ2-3	CAISESGLASPDTQYF	TGTGCCATCAGTGAGTCGGGGTTAGCGAGTCCAGATACGCAGTATTTT
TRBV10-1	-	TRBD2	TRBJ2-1	CASSEWASGNGNEQFF	TGCGCCAGCAGTGAGTGGGCTAGCGGGAACGGGAATGAGCAGTTCTTC
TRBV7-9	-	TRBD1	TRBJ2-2	CASSSGTGPPGELFF	TGTGCCAGCAGCTCCGGGACAGGGCCCCCCGGGGAGCTGTTTTTT
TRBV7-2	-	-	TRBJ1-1	CASSFSGQRNTEAFF	TGTGCCAGCAGCTTTTCGGGACAAAGGAACACTGAAGCTTTCTTT
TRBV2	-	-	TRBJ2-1	CASIERGWQFF	TGTGCCAGCATCGAGAGGGGGTGGCAGTTCTTC
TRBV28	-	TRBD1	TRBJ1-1	CASTLLQGAGTEAFF	TGTGCCAGCACCTTACTACAGGGGGCAGGCACTGAAGCTTTCTTT
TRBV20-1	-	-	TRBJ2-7	CSASKGTGYEQYF	TGCAGTGCTAGTAAGGGAACAGGCTACGAGCAGTACTTC
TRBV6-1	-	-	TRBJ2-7	CASSEIRGEQYF	TGTGCCAGCAGTGAAATCAGGGGCGAGCAGTACTTC
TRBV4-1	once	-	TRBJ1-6	CASSQDRSRSPLHF	TGCGCCAGCAGCCAAGATCGGAGTAGATCACCCCTCCACTTT
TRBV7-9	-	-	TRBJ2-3	CASSLGRGKSTDTQYF	TGTGCCAGCAGCTTAGGTAGGGGGAAATCAACAGATACGCAGTATTTT
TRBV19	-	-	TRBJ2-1	CASSIIQGNEQFF	TGTGCCAGTAGTATAATCCAGGGCAATGAGCAGTTCTTC
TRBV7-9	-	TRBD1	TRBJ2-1	CASSWDSLDEQFF	TGTGCCAGCAGCTGGGACAGTTTGGATGAGCAGTTCTTC
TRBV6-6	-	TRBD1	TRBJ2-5	CASRHDGTAQETQYF	TGTGCCAGCAGACACGATGGGACAGCCCAAGAGACCCAGTACTTC
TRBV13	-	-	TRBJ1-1	CASSKMTGPSQAFF	TGTGCCAGCAGTAAAATGACAGGTCCCTCGCAGGCTTTCTTT
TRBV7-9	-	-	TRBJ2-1	CASSLAAGNYNEQFF	TGTGCCAGCAGCTTAGCGGCAGGGAATTACAATGAGCAGTTCTTC
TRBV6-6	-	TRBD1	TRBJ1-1	CASIRTGFDTEAFF	TGTGCCAGCATTCGGACAGGCTTTGACACTGAAGCTTTCTTT
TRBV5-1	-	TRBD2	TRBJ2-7	CASRYSGTSGNEQYF	TGCGCCAGCAGATACTCCGGGACTAGTGGTAACGAGCAGTACTTC
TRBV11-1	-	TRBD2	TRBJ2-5	CASSRGLAQETQYF	TGTGCCAGCAGCCGTGGACTAGCGCAAGAGACCCAGTACTTC
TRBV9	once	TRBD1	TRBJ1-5	CASSPTGVDQPQHF	TGTGCCAGCAGCCCAACAGGGGTTGATCAGCCCCAGCATTTT
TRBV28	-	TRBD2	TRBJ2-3	CASSLSGRTIWDTQYF	TGTGCCAGCAGTTTATCCGGGAGGACGATATGGGATACGCAGTATTTT
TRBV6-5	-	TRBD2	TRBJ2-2	CASSSGGFLFGELFF	TGTGCCAGCAGTTCGGGGGGATTTCTGTTCGGGGAGCTGTTTTTT
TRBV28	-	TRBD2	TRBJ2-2	CASSPSTSGAGGELFF	TGTGCCAGCAGTCCCAGTACTAGCGGGGCGGGCGGGGAGCTGTTTTTT
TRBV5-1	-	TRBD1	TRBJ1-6	CASSSRDRDNSPLHF	TGCGCCAGCAGCTCCCGGGACAGGGATAATTCACCCCTCCACTTT
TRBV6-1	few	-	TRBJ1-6	CASSEDGGGAPLHF	TGTGCCAGCAGTGAAGATGGGGGAGGGGCACCCCTCCACTTT
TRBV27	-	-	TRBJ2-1	CASSLHRQAKNEQFF	TGTGCCAGCAGTTTACACAGGCAGGCAAAAAATGAGCAGTTCTTC
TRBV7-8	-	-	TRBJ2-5	CASSLEVGTSPMAQYF	TGTGCCAGCAGCTTAGAAGTGGGGACTTCGCCGATGGCCCAGTACTTC
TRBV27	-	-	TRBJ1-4	CASSPYRGSSEKLFF	TGTGCCAGCAGCCCCTATCGGGGTAGCTCTGAAAAACTGTTTTTT
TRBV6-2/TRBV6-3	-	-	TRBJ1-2	CASSDKDWGYTF	TGTGCCAGCAGTGATAAGGACTGGGGCTACACCTTC
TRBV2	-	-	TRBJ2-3	CASSDAGVSADTQYF	TGTGCCAGCAGTGACGCAGGGGTTTCGGCAGATACGCAGTATTTT
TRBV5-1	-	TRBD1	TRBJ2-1	CASLPGTGNHEEQFF	TGCGCCAGCCTCCCCGGGACAGGGAACCATGAAGAGCAGTTCTTC
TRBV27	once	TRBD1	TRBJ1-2	CASSTGGSSYGYTF	TGTGCCAGCAGCACAGGGGGCTCGAGCTATGGCTACACCTTC
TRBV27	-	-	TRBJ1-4	CASSSGNGEKLFF	TGTGCCAGCAGTTCAGGAAACGGCGAAAAACTGTTTTTT
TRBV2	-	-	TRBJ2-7	CASKSGGVLYEQYF	TGTGCCAGCAAGTCGGGCGGGGTTCTCTACGAGCAGTACTTC
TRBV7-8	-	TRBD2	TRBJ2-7	CASSLGLGGGIYEQYF	TGTGCCAGCAGCTTAGGATTGGGCGGGGGAATATACGAGCAGTACTTC
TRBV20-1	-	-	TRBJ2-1	CSAFDRNEQFF	TGCAGTGCCTTCGACAGGAATGAGCAGTTCTTC